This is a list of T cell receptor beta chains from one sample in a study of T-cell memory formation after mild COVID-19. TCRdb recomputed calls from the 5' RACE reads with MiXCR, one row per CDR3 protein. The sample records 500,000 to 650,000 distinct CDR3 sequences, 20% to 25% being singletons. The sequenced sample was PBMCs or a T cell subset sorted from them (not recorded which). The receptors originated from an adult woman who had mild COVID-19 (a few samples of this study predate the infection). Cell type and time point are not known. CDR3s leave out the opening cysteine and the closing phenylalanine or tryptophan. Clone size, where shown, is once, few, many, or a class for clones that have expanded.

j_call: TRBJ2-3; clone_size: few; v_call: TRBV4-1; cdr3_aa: ASRPTGGGTDTQY
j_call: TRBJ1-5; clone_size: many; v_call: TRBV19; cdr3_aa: ASSRDRIYSNQPQH
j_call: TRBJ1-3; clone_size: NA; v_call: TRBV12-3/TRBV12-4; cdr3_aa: ASSPGAPGNTIY
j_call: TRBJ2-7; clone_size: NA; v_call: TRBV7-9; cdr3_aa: ASSLAGPFAEQY
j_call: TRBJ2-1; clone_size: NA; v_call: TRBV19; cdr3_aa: ASTTDRGPYNEQF
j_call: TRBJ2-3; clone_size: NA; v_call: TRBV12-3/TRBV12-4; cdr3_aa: ASTTRAGRREDTQY
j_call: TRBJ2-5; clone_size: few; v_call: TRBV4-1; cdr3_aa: ASSQDSRGAQETQY
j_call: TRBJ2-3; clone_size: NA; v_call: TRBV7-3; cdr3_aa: ASSPGLPSTDTQY
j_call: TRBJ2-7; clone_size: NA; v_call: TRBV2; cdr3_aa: ASILAANSNEQY
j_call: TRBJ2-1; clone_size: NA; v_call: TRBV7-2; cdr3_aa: ASSAGEGYNEQF
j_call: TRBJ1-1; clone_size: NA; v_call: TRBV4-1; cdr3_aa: ASSRVGGGAMSTEAF
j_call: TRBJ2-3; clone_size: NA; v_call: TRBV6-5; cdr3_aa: ASSYSGGRARTDTQY
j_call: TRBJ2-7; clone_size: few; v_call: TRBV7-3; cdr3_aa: ASTPIDGAYEQY
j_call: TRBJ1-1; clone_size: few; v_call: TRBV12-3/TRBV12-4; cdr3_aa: ASILQGAAEAF
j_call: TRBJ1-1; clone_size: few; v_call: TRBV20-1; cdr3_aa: SARAREGVWSTEAF
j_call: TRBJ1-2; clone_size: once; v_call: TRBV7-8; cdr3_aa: ASSSRGDGYT
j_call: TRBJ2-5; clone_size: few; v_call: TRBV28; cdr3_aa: ASSVQTSGNVETQY
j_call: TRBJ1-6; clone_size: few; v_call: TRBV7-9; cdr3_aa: AATGDTPSSYNSPLH
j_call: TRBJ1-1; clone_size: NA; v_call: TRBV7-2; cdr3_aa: ASSSRGDSTEAF
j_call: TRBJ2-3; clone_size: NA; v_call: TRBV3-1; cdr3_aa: ASSQDGAAAGSY
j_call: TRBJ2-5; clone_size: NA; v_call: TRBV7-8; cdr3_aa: ASSPGIVETQY
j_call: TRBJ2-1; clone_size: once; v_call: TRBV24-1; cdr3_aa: ATSETSGRALNEQF
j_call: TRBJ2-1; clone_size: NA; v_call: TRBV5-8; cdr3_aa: ASSRVRDVYNEQF
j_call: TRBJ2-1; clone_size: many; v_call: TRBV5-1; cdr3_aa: ASTTGTDNTFWQF
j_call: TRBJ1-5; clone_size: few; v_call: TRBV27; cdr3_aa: ASSLGPRQPQH
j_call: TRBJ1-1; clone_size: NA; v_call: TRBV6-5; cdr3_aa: ASTRQGMRHTEAF
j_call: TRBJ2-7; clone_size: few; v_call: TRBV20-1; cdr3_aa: SASPGGLVGEQY
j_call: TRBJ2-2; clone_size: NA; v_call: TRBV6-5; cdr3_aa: ASSYYIGGTGELF
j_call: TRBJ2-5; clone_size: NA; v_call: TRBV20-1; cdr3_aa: SARNPTGAQETQY
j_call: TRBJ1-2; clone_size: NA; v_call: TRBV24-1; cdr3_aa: ATSDFYGYT
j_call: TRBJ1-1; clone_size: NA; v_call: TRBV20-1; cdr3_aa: SAFRRVSPGTEAF
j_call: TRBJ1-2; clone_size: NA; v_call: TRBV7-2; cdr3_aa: ASSLGVTGAYYGYT
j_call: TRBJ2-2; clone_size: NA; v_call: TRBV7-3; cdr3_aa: ASSHPQEAGMAGELF
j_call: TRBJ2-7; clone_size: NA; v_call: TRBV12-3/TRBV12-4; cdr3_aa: ASSFGAASSYEQY
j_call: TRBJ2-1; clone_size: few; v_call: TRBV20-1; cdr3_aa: SAREFHNEQF
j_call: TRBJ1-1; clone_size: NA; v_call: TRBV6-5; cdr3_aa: ASSRRTEQEAF
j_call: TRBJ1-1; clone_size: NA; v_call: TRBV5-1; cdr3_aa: ASSSREGWTEAF
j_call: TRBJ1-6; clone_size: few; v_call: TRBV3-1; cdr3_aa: ASSPSGGWNSPLH
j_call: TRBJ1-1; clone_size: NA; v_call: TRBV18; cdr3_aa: ASSPSQVMNTEAF
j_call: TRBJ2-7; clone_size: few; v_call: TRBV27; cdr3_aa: ASSFGGGAYEQY
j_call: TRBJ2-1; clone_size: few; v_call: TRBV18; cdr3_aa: ASSPGGLQGSEQF
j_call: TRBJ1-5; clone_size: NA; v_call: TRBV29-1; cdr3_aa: SVGGGRDQPQH
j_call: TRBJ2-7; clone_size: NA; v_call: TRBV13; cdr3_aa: ASSLTSGGKDEQY